What follows are 2 T cell receptor beta chains derived from one specimen sequenced in a study of monozygotic twins with inflammatory bowel disease. TCRdb reprocessed the 5' RACE reads, with one entry per CDR3 protein and no DNA. Here the sample table reports approximately 160,000 distinct CDR3 sequences. Input material: blood. The receptors derive from a human donor with ulcerative colitis or Crohn's disease, or a healthy co-twin of an affected twin (not recorded which).

The gene calls are TRBV7-9 and TRBJ1-1. CDR3 length: 14 residues. In germline, CDR1 is SEHNR, CDR2 FQNEAQ (reference sequence). CDR3 sequence: CASSLDAQRAEAFF.

The chain recombines TRBV5-1 with TRBJ2-2; TCRdb proposes TRBD2, but this gene call is untestable without DNA. Germline lookup yields CDR1 SGHRS and CDR2 YFSETQ. CDR3 size: 16 residues. This CDR3 reads CASSLGPRENTGELFF.